This T cell receptor beta chain was retrieved from a study of T cells in Graves' hyperthyroidism and ophthalmopathy. Ten or more counts support this clonotype. In germline, CDR1 is GTSNPN, CDR2 SVGIG (reference sequence). Trimming stripped 7 bases from V and 2 bases from J, with 12 bases between. The CDR3 has 13 amino acids. TCR beta CDR3 region amplification was performed from RNA transcripts. Using the HTBI primer set, a first-round RT-PCR was run on the TCR CDR3. TCRdb reprocessed the multiplex PCR reads via MiXCR and lists one record per CDR3 protein. The top ten hold 25% to 30% of the sample, which has 400,000 or so distinct CDR3 sequences, over 11% seen once.

The specimen was blood. This receptor was taken from a man between 45 and 60 years old with Graves' ophthalmopathy. The chain employs TRBV30 and TRBJ2-1; TRBD1 might be the D (5 bases). This CDR3 is CAFRVLTYNEQFF. The CDR3 nucleotides are TGTGCCTTCAGGGTACTCACCTACAATGAGCAGTTCTTC.